A single sample gave rise to the 21 T cell receptor beta chains below, sequenced in a study of OX40 agonist ivuxolimab in advanced cancers. The repertoire was sequenced with immunoSEQ multiplex PCR; TCRdb's copy has only in-frame clones and lacks some. The repertoire includes approximately 82,000 clones, about 90% of them detected once, and about 0.76% sits in the top ten. Sample: CD4+ or CD8+ T cells sorted from blood, taken in a trial of the OX40 agonist ivuxolimab. These TCRs come from an adult with an advanced solid tumor such as melanoma, head and neck, liver or kidney cancer.

The chain links TRBV19 to TRBJ2-2; 9 bases fit TRBD1. The CDR3 is 14 residues long. Germline V gene data show CDR1 as LNHDA and CDR2 as SQIVND (reference sequence). V was pared by 7 bases and J by 4 bases, with 4 bases of the junction left unmatched. CDR3 sequence (DNA): TGTGCCAGTATGGGGACAGGGTCCACCGGGGAGCTGTTTTTT. It is translated as CASMGTGSTGELFF.

Concerning this clone itself: The same CDR3 also results from other DNA sequences found in this sample. The rearrangement joins TRBV28 to TRBJ1-2; TRBD1 is a possible D gene (6 bases). V was shortened by 6 bases and J by 5 bases, with 10 bases between the two germline ends. Germline CDR1 and CDR2: MDHEN and SYDVKM. CDR3 size: 12 residues. DNA of the CDR3: TGTGCCAGCAGCCTCAGGGGTTATGGCTACACCTTC. It translates to CASSLRGYGYTF.

The chain is built from TRBV28 and TRBJ2-1; 9 nucleotides agree with TRBD2. CDR1 is MDHEN, CDR2 SYDVKM, per germline. The CDR3 sequence is 15 residues long. With 5 bases clipped from V and 3 bases from J, the junction kept 5 bases outside the gene matches. CDR3 DNA sequence: TGTGCCAGCAGTCAATCTAGCGGGGTCTACAATGAGCAGTTCTTC. It yields the protein CASSQSSGVYNEQFF. The full variable domain, rest sourced from reference TRBV28 and TRBJ2-1, is DVKVTQSSRYLVKRTGEKVFLECVQDMDHENMFWYRQDPGLGLRLIYFSYDVKMKEKGDIPEGYSVSREKKERFSLILESASTNQTSMYLCASSQSSGVYNEQFFGPGTRLTVL.

CDR3 region: CATRQGLVETQYF. The CDR3 DNA sequence: TGTGCCACCCGACAGGGACTAGTGGAGACCCAGTACTTC. V and J are TRBV2 and TRBJ2-5; TRBD2 is a possible D gene (8 bases). The CDR3 is made up of 13 amino acids. Per the germline V gene, CDR1 is SNHLY and CDR2 is FYNNEI. The V end was cut by 10 bases, the J end by 5 bases, with 17 bases between.

The CDR3 protein is CASSIVRGSDEQFF. CDR3 coding DNA: TGCGCCAGCAGTATCGTTAGAGGGAGCGATGAGCAGTTCTTC. This chain links TRBV5-1 with TRBJ2-1, with D possibly being TRBD2 (5 bases). The germline gives CDR1 SGHRS, CDR2 YFSETQ. Trimming pared 5 bases from V and 8 bases from J, leaving 17 bases between. The CDR3 runs 14 residues.

In this sample, this clone turned up once. The chain links TRBV18 to TRBJ1-4, with D hard to call. CDR3 length: 16 amino acids. Germline CDR1 KGHSH, CDR2 LQKENI. Trimming pared 3 bases from V and 0 bases from J, leaving 11 bases between. The CDR3 is CASSPQAHATNEKLFF. In nucleotides, the CDR3 is TGTGCCAGCTCACCTCAGGCCCATGCAACTAATGAAAAACTGTTTTTT.

The genes are TRBV4-1 and TRBJ1-4; 9 nucleotides match TRBD1. Germline V gene lookup returns CDR1 MGHRA and CDR2 YSYEKL. The trim removed 3 bases at V and 8 bases at J, leaving 10 bases unmatched. The CDR3 runs 16 residues. CDR3 nucleotides: TGCGCCAGCAGCCATGTCGCCGGGACAGGGAACGAAAAACTGTTTTTT. Residues: CASSHVAGTGNEKLFF.

J is TRBJ2-1 and V is TRBV19, with 8 bases matching TRBD1. The CDR3 spans 15 residues. V lost 6 bases, J lost 3 bases, and 7 bases stayed unmatched. Germline assignment: CDR1 LNHDA and CDR2 SQIVND (reference sequence). CDR3 DNA: TGTGCCAGTAGAAAGACAGGGGATAGCTACAATGAGCAGTTCTTC. This encodes CASRKTGDSYNEQFF.

This sequence joins TRBV19 and TRBJ2-7, with 10 bases lining up with TRBD1. The V gene's germline CDR1 is LNHDA and CDR2 SQIVND (reference sequence). The CDR3 extends over 14 amino acids. The ends lost 6 bases at V and 4 bases at J; junction bases unmatched: 6. CDR3 region: CASSNPGQGYEQYF. The CDR3 DNA reads TGTGCCAGTAGCAATCCGGGACAGGGGTACGAGCAGTACTTC.

This clone was counted between two and nine times. The V gene is TRBV19, the J gene TRBJ1-1, with 8 bases identical to TRBD1. Germline values: CDR1 LNHDA, CDR2 SQIVND (reference sequence). This CDR3 region has 14 residues. The trim removed 4 bases at V and 6 bases at J, leaving 7 bases unmatched. Here the CDR3 reads CASSNQGARAEAFF. In DNA form, the CDR3 reads TGTGCCAGTAGTAATCAGGGGGCAAGAGCTGAAGCTTTCTTT.

V is TRBV28 and J is TRBJ2-2; 7 bases are shared with TRBD1. The germline gives CDR1 MDHEN, CDR2 SYDVKM. With V trimmed by 6 bases and J by 7 bases, 11 bases remained unmatched. The CDR3 consists of 15 residues. The CDR3 sequence is CASRPTGVRNGELFF. CDR3 nucleotides: TGTGCCAGCAGGCCTACAGGGGTCAGGAACGGGGAGCTGTTTTTT.

The V call is TRBV7-2, the J call TRBJ1-2; 8 bases fit TRBD1. This CDR3 region has 14 residues. CDR1 SGHTA and CDR2 FQGNSA come from the germline V gene. V was pared by 1 base and J by 7 bases, with 5 bases of the junction left unmatched. Here the CDR3 reads CASSLGQGNSGYTF. The CDR3 DNA reads TGTGCCAGCAGCTTAGGACAGGGGAATTCTGGCTACACCTTC. Using reference TRBV7-2 and TRBJ1-2 for the parts outside the CDR3, the full variable domain is GAGVSQSPSNKVTEKGKDVELRCDPISGHTALYWYRQSLGQGLEFLIYFQGNSAPDKSGLPSDRFSAERTGGSVSTLTIQRTQQEDSAVYLCASSLGQGNSGYTFGSGTRLTVV.

The chain employs TRBV9 and TRBJ1-4; 8 bases line up with TRBD1. Trimming took 7 bases from V and 6 from J; bases not matched to a gene: 11. The CDR3 extends over 15 amino acids. Germline-derived CDR1 and CDR2 are SGDLS and YYNGEE. In DNA form, the CDR3 reads TGTGCCAGCGCCTGGGGACAGGAGACTTATGAAAAACTGTTTTTT. Protein sequence: CASAWGQETYEKLFF.

The chain joins TRBV18 to TRBJ1-5, with a weak D call TRBD1 (5 bases). V was shortened by 6 bases and J by 5 bases, with 14 bases between the two germline ends. Germline CDR1 and CDR2: KGHSH and LQKENI. The CDR3 is 14 amino acids. The CDR3 region is CASSQGVSDQPQHF. In DNA, the CDR3 is TGTGCCAGCTCCCAAGGGGTCAGCGATCAGCCCCAGCATTTT.

This sequence joins TRBV7-2 and TRBJ2-1; 10 nucleotides match TRBD2. Germline assignment: CDR1 SGHTA and CDR2 FQGNSA. The CDR3 sequence is 15 residues long. The junction had 6 bases not matched to a gene; V was cut back by 3 bases and J by 7 bases. DNA of the CDR3: TGTGCCAGCAGCTTGGCTAGCGGGAGTTCAAATGAGCAGTTCTTC. Its translation is CASSLASGSSNEQFF.

Only one count was recorded for this clone. This chain uses TRBV19 with TRBJ2-7, with D possibly being TRBD1 (6 bases). The V gene lost 5 bases and the J gene lost 9 bases, with 26 bases spanning the gap. The CDR3 is made up of 16 amino acids. Germline CDR1 and CDR2: LNHDA and SQIVND (reference sequence). The DNA of the CDR3 is TGTGCCAGTAGTGCCAAGCAGGGGCCAATGGGTCTAGGGCAGTACTTC. Its protein product is CASSAKQGPMGLGQYF. The full variable domain, completed using reference TRBV19 and TRBJ2-7, is DGGITQSPKYLFRKEGQNVTLSCEQNLNHDAMYWYRQDPGQGLRLIYYSQIVNDFQKGDIAEGYSVSREKKESFPLTVTSAQKNPTAFYLCASSAKQGPMGLGQYFGPGTRLTVT.

The chain recombines TRBV7-6 with TRBJ2-2, with D maybe TRBD2 (6 bases). V lost 1 base to trimming and J lost 4 bases, with 13 bases between them. CDR1 and CDR2 (germline): SGHVS, FNYEAQ. The CDR3 loop spans 16 amino acids. DNA of the CDR3: TGTGCCAGCAGCTTAGGGGGGACTTTCGTCACCGGGGAGCTGTTTTTT. Protein sequence: CASSLGGTFVTGELFF.

In its sample, this clone was seen once. The J gene is TRBJ2-5, the V gene TRBV10-3, with 9 bases identical to TRBD2. V trimming: 7 bases; J trimming: 5 bases; junction bases outside the gene matches: 8. CDR3 size: 14 residues. CDR1 and CDR2 from the germline V gene are ENHRY and SYGVKD. The CDR3 is CAIKSREGLETQYF. In DNA form, the CDR3 reads TGTGCCATCAAGTCGCGGGAGGGCCTGGAGACCCAGTACTTC.

This clone has just one count. The CDR3 here is CASSLTGYQPQHF. CDR3 DNA: TGTGCCAGCAGTTTAACAGGGTACCAGCCCCAGCATTTT. The rearrangement links TRBV28 to TRBJ1-5; a possible D gene is TRBD1 (6 bases). The germline V and J ends were trimmed by 2 bases and 7 bases, with 9 bases remaining between them. Looked up from germline, CDR1 is MDHEN and CDR2 is SYDVKM. This CDR3 has 13 residues.

The chain carries TRBV25-1 and TRBJ2-7; D gene unclear. Germline V gives CDR1 MGHDK, CDR2 SYGVNS. Trimming pared 2 bases from V and 8 bases from J, leaving 10 bases between. CDR3 length equals 12 residues. The CDR3 spells CASSELLNQQYF. CDR3 nucleotides: TGTGCCAGCAGTGAACTCCTAAACCAGCAGTACTTC.

V gene TRBV28 combines with J gene TRBJ2-1, with D possibly being TRBD1 (6 bases). Germline values: CDR1 MDHEN, CDR2 SYDVKM. With 6 bases removed from V and 0 bases from J, the gap between germline ends came to 12 bases. The CDR3 runs 15 residues. The CDR3 sequence: CASRTGGYSYNEQFF. The CDR3 DNA follows: TGTGCCAGCAGGACAGGCGGATACTCCTACAATGAGCAGTTCTTC.